The source of this T cell receptor (beta chain) is a study of tumor-infiltrating lymphocytes in primary liver carcinoma. Across the whole study: Men and women, 30 to 69 years of age, made up the patients. These were node-negative, non-metastatic T1-T3 tumors of 4.2 to 10 cm. Study-wide results and caveats: Significantly larger top-250-clone fractions were found in tumors than in blood (p = 0.039).

The CDR3 is 15 residues long. Germline CDR1 SGHAT, CDR2 FQNNGV. V lost 1 base to trimming and J lost 10 bases, with 14 bases between them. Between about 20 and 30 mg of unsorted bulk tissue served as the source from which RNA and DNA were co-extracted. Samples were taken from five separate regions of every tumor. About this clonotype: No antigen is known for it. This may come from a read error, since a much larger clone is one base off.

The template, roughly 0.45 ug total RNA, yielded TCR beta cDNA made with a constant-region primer. Slightly modified ARM-PCR served as the procedure for the TCR beta libraries. These libraries came from three rounds of nested multiplex PCR. TRBV1-TRBV30 forward and Cbeta reverse primers drove the first two roughly 10-cycle rounds. TCRdb reprocessed the multiplex PCR reads via MiXCR and lists one record per CDR3 protein. The sample yields roughly 120,000 distinct CDR3 sequences, around two thirds seen once. This chain joins TRBV11-2 and TRBJ1-6, with D possibly being TRBD1 (5 bases). The sequenced sample was liver tumor tissue from sampling region 1. Sample subset: tumor region T1, superior pole. The sequence came from a woman aged 55-75 years with primary liver carcinoma and hepatitis B virus infection. The CDR3 DNA is TGTGCCAGCAGCTTAGGTCGGGGGGGAGGATCACCCCTCCACTTT. Translation gives CASSLGRGGGSPLHF.